The 8 T cell receptor beta chains in this list originate from one sample, sequenced in a study of shared clonotypes between healthy human individuals. Method: immunoSEQ multiplex PCR; TCRdb's copy keeps in-frame clones and lacks some. Of about 2.2 million clones detected, more than 85% appear once; the ten largest clones hold 1.5% to 2%. Cells designated naive CD8 were CD45RO-negative and were positively selected for CCR7, with terminally differentiated effector memory CD45RA+ cells excluded. Source material: naive CD8+ T cells from PBMCs. The receptor source for this set is a man between 18 and 35 years old in good health. Some clones in this sample may be carry-over from other donors' samples.

The rearrangement links TRBV28 to TRBJ2-5, with 8 bases matching TRBD2. J gave up 5 bases and V 4 bases, and 9 bases lay outside the gene matches. CDR1 and CDR2 (germline): MDHEN, SYDVKM. The CDR3 is 15 amino acids. The chain's CDR3 is CASSSPLAGMETQYF. The CDR3 region has the DNA TGTGCCAGCAGTTCGCCCTTAGCGGGAATGGAGACCCAGTACTTC.

The V call is TRBV7-8, the J call TRBJ1-3; no clear D gene. V lost 5 bases and J 4 bases, leaving 12 bases between the germline ends. Germline loops: CDR1 SGHVS, CDR2 FQNEAQ. This CDR3 is built from 14 residues. CDR3 in amino acids: CASSHLHQGNTIYF. In DNA form, the CDR3 reads TGTGCCAGCAGCCATCTCCATCAGGGAAACACCATATATTTT.

The chain carries TRBV4-1 and TRBJ2-1; the match to TRBD2 covers 8 bases. CDR1 and CDR2 from the germline V gene are MGHRA and YSYEKL. J was trimmed by 0 bases and V by 4 bases; bases with no gene match: 5. This CDR3 region has 16 residues. The CDR3 sequence is CASSPTSGGSYNEQFF. The DNA for the CDR3 is TGCGCCAGCAGCCCAACAAGCGGGGGCTCCTACAATGAGCAGTTCTTC.

This clone has just a few counts. At the DNA level, this CDR3 is encoded by other sequences in the same sample as well. The chain uses TRBV9 and TRBJ1-1, with a weak D call TRBD1 (5 bases). The length of the CDR3 is 14 residues. Germline V gives CDR1 SGDLS, CDR2 YYNGEE. Trimming shortened V by 2 bases and J by 1 base, and 9 bases separated the two germline ends. CDR3 loop: CASSVGGSNTEAFF. In DNA form, the CDR3 reads TGTGCCAGCAGCGTGGGGGGGTCGAACACTGAAGCTTTCTTT.

The chain employs TRBV27 and TRBJ1-5; 10 nucleotides agree with TRBD1. The germline V gene has CDR1 MNHEY and CDR2 SMNVEV (reference sequence). CDR3 length equals 14 residues. Trimming at V came to 6 bases and at J to 5 bases, leaving 4 bases not matched to a gene. CDR3 amino acids: CASSDRGLDQPQHF. The DNA for the CDR3 is TGTGCCAGCAGCGACAGGGGGCTGGATCAGCCCCAGCATTTT.

V is TRBV4-1 and J is TRBJ2-7; 7 nucleotides align to TRBD2. Germline V lookup: CDR1 MGHRA, CDR2 YSYEKL. The CDR3 has 16 amino acids. J was trimmed by 1 base and V by 2 bases; bases with no gene match: 8. Here the CDR3 reads CASSQKPLAESYEQYF. Here the CDR3 DNA reads TGCGCCAGCAGCCAAAAACCCCTAGCGGAGTCCTACGAGCAGTACTTC.

V is TRBV29-1 and J is TRBJ2-7, with D perhaps TRBD2 (5 bases). Germline V CDR1 and CDR2: SQVTM, ANQGSEA. The CDR3 spans 15 residues. The V gene lost 3 bases and the J gene lost 0 bases, with 15 bases spanning the gap. The CDR3 here is CSVDVDGGISYEQYF. CDR3 in DNA: TGCAGCGTTGACGTGGATGGAGGTATCTCCTACGAGCAGTACTTC.

V usage is TRBV6-6 and J usage is TRBJ2-3; TRBD2 agrees at 10 bases. Germline CDR1 is MNHNY and CDR2 is SVGAGI (reference sequence). The CDR3 has 16 amino acids. J lost 4 bases, V lost 6 bases, and 10 bases had no gene match. CDR3 sequence (DNA): TGTGCCAGCAGCTTCTCTAGCGGGAGAGGGTCAGATACGCAGTATTTT. Protein: CASSFSSGRGSDTQYF.